This record covers a single T cell receptor beta chain. Germline CDR1 and CDR2: SEHNR and FQNEAQ (reference sequence). The CDR3 consists of 15 residues. V lost 2 bases and J lost 5, with 12 bases in between. PCR was performed using 60 Vbeta and 13 Jbeta primers. This table comes from immunoSEQ multiplex PCR, and its TCRdb copy is limited to in-frame clones, with some not included. The data show roughly 200,000 clones, 75% to 85% seen once. This sample was taken from a study of cytomegalovirus exposure and HLA in healthy donors. Input material: PBMCs. The rearrangement uses TRBV7-9 and TRBJ2-2, with D perhaps TRBD2 (6 bases). The receptor comes from a woman in her forties in good health and CMV-seronegative. CDR3 sequence: CASSLRGGGTGELFF. The CDR3 nucleotides are TGTGCCAGCAGCTTAAGAGGAGGAGGGACCGGGGAGCTGTTTTTT.